Listed below are T cell receptor beta chains from one sample, sequenced in a study of blood T cell repertoires in COVID-19. Measured with immunoSEQ multiplex PCR; TCRdb has only the in-frame clones, and not every one. The sample comprises about 270,000 clones, about 90% of which are singletons, and over 4% rests with the top ten. The sample taken for sequencing was PBMCs or T cells enriched from blood (not recorded which). The receptor source for this set is a woman aged 25-40 years with acute COVID-19. Both conserved end residues are part of each CDR3. Part of the rows lack a size; the others show once, few, many or a class for expanded clones.

v_gene	abundance	j_gene	CDR3aa
TRBV6-5	-	TRBJ2-7	CASSYGTHYEQYF
TRBV25-1	-	TRBJ2-7	CASSEAEAGGYYEQYF
TRBV10-1	-	TRBJ2-3	CASSGREGGDTQYF
TRBV4-1	once	TRBJ2-1	CASSQEGLSGEKQFF
TRBV5-5	-	TRBJ2-7	CASRWGRGRGYEQYF
TRBV29-1	-	TRBJ2-2	CSVVTSGGYAGELFF
TRBV24-1	-	TRBJ1-4	CATSDPPQSKLFF
TRBV2	-	TRBJ2-2	CASKSTANTGELFF
TRBV7-2	once	TRBJ1-1	CASSPGEGEAFF
TRBV27	-	TRBJ1-1	CASSGPGGEAFF
TRBV28	-	TRBJ1-4	CASSLFIMDRAEKLFF
TRBV28	-	TRBJ2-1	CASSLFGNEQFF
TRBV5-1	-	TRBJ1-1	CASSFGTGGRLTEAFF
TRBV19	-	TRBJ2-1	CASSIDVPGLAEYNGQFF
TRBV28	once	TRBJ1-1	CATKGTGSTEAFF
TRBV24-1	-	TRBJ2-1	CATSVSAITTYNEQFF